This entry lists 21 T cell receptor beta chains sequenced from one sample in a study of post-analysis software for immune sequencing data. Unique-molecular-identifier-tagged TCR beta cDNA libraries were used. From the PCR reads, TCRdb called clonotypes with MiXCR, one entry per CDR3 protein. The data contain roughly 430,000 distinct CDR3 sequences, roughly 40% of them seen just once; the ten biggest clones take up around 8%. The study, taken as a whole, reports: About five TRBV segments, including TRBV5-6, TRBV5-1 and TRBV20-1, were more frequent in patients than controls.

For these TCRs, the target antigens are not known. Sequencing used blood. The receptor set was obtained from a girl under 10 years old with multiple sclerosis.

This sequence joins TRBV7-2 and TRBJ2-1; a possible D gene is TRBD1 (6 bases). In germline, CDR1 is SGHTA, CDR2 FQGNSA. Trimming left V 0 bases short and J 15 bases short, with 24 bases between. The CDR3 is made up of 16 amino acids. CDR3 DNA sequence: TGTGCCAGCAGCTTAGCGATGCCAGGGGCCTACAAGTTCGGGTTCTTC. Translation gives CASSLAMPGAYKFGFF.

There are a few counts of this clonotype. A much larger clone lies one base from this, so it may be a read error. The genes are TRBV5-5 and TRBJ1-2; 9 nucleotides match TRBD1. The CDR3 sequence is 13 residues long. Germline V gene data show CDR1 as SGHKS and CDR2 as YYEKEE (reference sequence). The CDR3 sequence is CTSQSPADRGHTF. The CDR3 region has the DNA TGTACCAGCCAATCGCCAGCGGACAGGGGACACACCTTC.

In its sample, this clonotype was seen many times. The rearrangement uses TRBV4-1 and TRBJ2-7; D is possibly TRBD1 (5 bases). CDR3 length: 14 residues. V lost 1 base and J lost 3, with 10 bases in between. Germline V gene sequence: CDR1 MGHRA, CDR2 YSYEKL. The CDR3 here is CASSQGQGDYEQYF. CDR3 DNA sequence: TGCGCCAGCAGCCAAGGCCAGGGCGACTACGAGCAGTACTTC.

Only a few counts were recorded for this clonotype. V gene TRBV29-1 combines with J gene TRBJ1-2, with 9 positions matching TRBD1. This CDR3 is 14 amino acids long. The J segment lost 7 bases and the V segment lost 4 bases, leaving 10 bases of the junction unmatched. Looked up from germline, CDR1 is SQVTM and CDR2 is ANQGSEA. CDR3 region: CSVGGPGQGFGYTF. The CDR3 nucleotides are TGCAGCGTTGGCGGACCGGGACAGGGTTTTGGCTACACCTTC.

The chain recombines TRBV5-1 with TRBJ2-1; the D gene is possibly TRBD2 (6 bases). V dropped 4 bases and J dropped 5 bases, with 25 bases sitting between them. Germline assignment: CDR1 SGHRS and CDR2 YFSETQ. CDR3 length: 18 amino acids. CDR3 nucleotides: TGCGCCAGCAGCCCCGGAGGCGGGACTCCTCTCGGCAACAATGAGCAGTTCTTC. Translation gives CASSPGGGTPLGNNEQFF.

J is TRBJ2-1 and V is TRBV12-3 or TRBV12-4; a possible D gene is TRBD1 (7 bases). The V end lost 4 bases, the J end lost 9 bases, and 16 bases lay between the germline ends. The CDR3 is 14 residues long. The CDR3 DNA reads as TGTGCCAGCAGTTCGCCAGGGGGGCCGAGTGAGCAGTTCTTC. Translated: CASSSPGGPSEQFF.

The chain joins TRBV3-1 to TRBJ2-7; D not certain. There are 12 residues in the CDR3. The V end was cut by 5 bases, the J end by 2 bases, with 7 bases between. Germline CDR1 reads LGHDT; CDR2 reads YNNKEL (reference sequence). The CDR3 loop is CASSFRPYEQYF. The CDR3 bases are TGTGCCAGCAGCTTCCGGCCCTACGAGCAGTACTTC.

The chain is built from TRBV5-4 and TRBJ1-4; D call uncertain. Germline V gives CDR1 SGHNT, CDR2 YYREEE (reference sequence). There are 12 residues in the CDR3. V lost 4 bases and J 7 bases, leaving 8 bases between the germline ends. Here the CDR3 reads CASSPYGEKLFF. As DNA, the CDR3 is TGTGCCAGCAGCCCGTACGGTGAAAAACTGTTTTTT.

This rearrangement joins TRBV4-1 to TRBJ1-5; TRBD1 matches 8 bases. This CDR3 contains 15 residues. The V gene's germline CDR1 is MGHRA and CDR2 YSYEKL. Germline trimming cut 4 bases from V and 2 bases from J; bases unmatched to any gene: 4. Written as DNA, the CDR3 is TGCGCCAGCAGCCCCCCGGGACAGGGCAATCAGCCCCAGCATTTT. Translated, it gives CASSPPGQGNQPQHF.

V and J are TRBV7-2 and TRBJ2-7; 7 bases align to TRBD1. The CDR3 is 16 residues long. Germline V gene sequence: CDR1 SGHTA, CDR2 FQGNSA. V lost 6 bases and J lost 7; bases outside the gene matches: 18. Here the CDR3 DNA reads TGTGCCAGCAGTCTCGTGTCCGGGACAGCTGACTGGGAGCAGTACTTC. It is translated as CASSLVSGTADWEQYF.

This clonotype was seen a handful of times. The rearrangement joins TRBV7-8 to TRBJ1-4, with TRBD1 matching 7 bases. The CDR3 is made up of 15 amino acids. Germline lookup yields CDR1 SGHVS and CDR2 FQNEAQ. The ends lost 5 bases at V and 4 bases at J; junction bases unmatched: 7. Here the CDR3 reads CASSQGGDSNEKLFF. CDR3 bases: TGTGCCAGCAGCCAGGGGGGGGACAGTAATGAAAAACTGTTTTTT.

This clonotype has a handful of counts. The V and J genes are TRBV5-1 and TRBJ2-3; the D gene is possibly TRBD1 (5 bases). The length of the CDR3 is 14 residues. The V gene lost 4 bases and the J gene lost 2 bases, with 11 bases spanning the gap. Per the germline V gene, CDR1 is SGHRS and CDR2 is YFSETQ. CDR3 loop: CASSGADPTDTQYF. CDR3 coding DNA: TGCGCCAGCAGCGGGGCAGATCCCACAGATACGCAGTATTTT.

This clonotype has more than one count but fewer than ten. The CDR3 DNA follows: TGTGCCAGCAGCTTAGTTCAAGCACTCGGTGAGCAGTTCTTC. Amino acids: CASSLVQALGEQFF. The chain employs TRBV11-2 and TRBJ2-1; D gene uncertain. The CDR3 extends over 14 amino acids. V was shortened by 1 base and J by 9 bases, with 13 bases between the two germline ends. Germline CDR1 reads SGHAT; CDR2 reads FQNNGV.

The J gene is TRBJ2-7, the V gene TRBV2, with D unresolved. Trimming pared 8 bases from V and 5 bases from J, leaving 16 bases between. CDR3 size: 13 residues. Per germline, CDR1 SNHLY and CDR2 FYNNEI. CDR3 residues: CASSYTAVDEQYF. Here the CDR3 DNA reads TGTGCCAGCTCCTACACGGCAGTGGACGAGCAGTACTTC.

This clonotype was counted only a few times. The genes are TRBV14 and TRBJ1-2; D perhaps matches TRBD1 (5 bases). Germline values: CDR1 SGHDN, CDR2 FVKESK. The V end lost 3 bases, the J end lost 7 bases, and 12 bases lay between the germline ends. The CDR3 has 13 amino acids. Written as DNA, the CDR3 is TGTGCCAGCAGCCACAGGGTTTCAGGTGGCTACACCTTC. Translated: CASSHRVSGGYTF.

The chain recombines TRBV12-3 or TRBV12-4 with TRBJ2-1; D is possibly TRBD1 (5 bases). The CDR3 spans 17 residues. The V end was cut by 1 base, the J end by 1 base, with 14 bases between. The CDR3 DNA sequence: TGTGCCAGCAGTTTAGTTGGCCAGGGTGGGTCCTACAATGAGCAGTTCTTC. It is translated as CASSLVGQGGSYNEQFF.

In its sample, this clonotype was seen a few times. This chain links TRBV9 with TRBJ2-5; 16 bases map to TRBD2. Trimming took 4 bases from V and 3 from J; bases not matched to a gene: 9. Germline V gene lookup returns CDR1 SGDLS and CDR2 YYNGEE. The CDR3 totals 18 residues. For the CDR3, the DNA is TGTGCCAGCAGCCCCCAGGGACTAGCGGGAGGGAAGAAAGAGACCCAGTACTTC. It specifies CASSPQGLAGGKKETQYF.

The V call is TRBV6-5, the J call TRBJ2-1; perhaps D is TRBD1 or TRBD2 (5 bases each). The V end was cut by 4 bases, the J end by 3 bases, with 13 bases between. CDR1 and CDR2 from the germline V gene are MNHEY and SVGAGI. The CDR3 consists of 15 residues. The CDR3 sequence is CASSSSGRYYNEQFF. CDR3 in DNA: TGTGCCAGCAGTTCCTCGGGACGGTACTACAATGAGCAGTTCTTC.

The rearrangement uses TRBV6-1 and TRBJ2-5; D is unresolved. TRBJ2-7 explains the end of the DNA better; the J call may be wrong. Looked up from germline, CDR1 is MNHNS and CDR2 is SASEGT. The CDR3 sequence is 13 residues long. CDR3 loop: CASSDYPTYEQYF. The CDR3 coding sequence is TGTGCCAGCAGTGACTACCCAACCTACGAGCAGTACTTC.

Only a few counts were recorded for this clonotype. The genes are TRBV7-8 and TRBJ1-5; D remains ambiguous. CDR3 length: 14 residues. Germline V CDR1 and CDR2: SGHVS, FQNEAQ. Trimming shortened V by 1 base and J by 7 bases, and 11 bases separated the two germline ends. CDR3 residues: CASSLEGIKQPQHF. The CDR3 DNA reads as TGTGCCAGCAGCTTAGAGGGCATTAAACAGCCCCAGCATTTT.

The V call is TRBV27, the J call TRBJ2-1; the D is unclear. The CDR3 is 14 amino acids. V lost 2 bases and J lost 0, with 5 bases in between. Germline V lookup: CDR1 MNHEY, CDR2 SMNVEV (reference sequence). This CDR3 is CASSLGDSYNEQFF. The CDR3 bases are TGTGCCAGCAGTTTAGGGGACTCCTACAATGAGCAGTTCTTC.